This T cell receptor (beta chain) was identified in a study of T-cell reconstitution after alpha-beta-depleted transplantation in children. This CDR3 is built from 14 residues. V shed 5 bases and J shed 2 bases, with 10 bases lying between them. Unique molecular identifiers were used in preparing the TCRbeta library. Each CDR3 protein gets one entry after TCRdb re-called the PCR reads with MiXCR. The sample carries some 290,000 distinct CDR3 sequences, almost 10% recorded once. The rearrangement uses TRBV12-3 or TRBV12-4 and TRBJ1-5; D possibly corresponds to TRBD1 (6 bases). This TCR came from a human donor who donated a stem cell graft to a child with SCID. The sample consisted of PBMCs from the stem cell graft donor, taken from the stem cell graft. The CDR3, as DNA: TGTGCCAGCAGTACAGCAGGGGGCAATCAGCCCCAGCATTTT. This encodes CASSTAGGNQPQHF.